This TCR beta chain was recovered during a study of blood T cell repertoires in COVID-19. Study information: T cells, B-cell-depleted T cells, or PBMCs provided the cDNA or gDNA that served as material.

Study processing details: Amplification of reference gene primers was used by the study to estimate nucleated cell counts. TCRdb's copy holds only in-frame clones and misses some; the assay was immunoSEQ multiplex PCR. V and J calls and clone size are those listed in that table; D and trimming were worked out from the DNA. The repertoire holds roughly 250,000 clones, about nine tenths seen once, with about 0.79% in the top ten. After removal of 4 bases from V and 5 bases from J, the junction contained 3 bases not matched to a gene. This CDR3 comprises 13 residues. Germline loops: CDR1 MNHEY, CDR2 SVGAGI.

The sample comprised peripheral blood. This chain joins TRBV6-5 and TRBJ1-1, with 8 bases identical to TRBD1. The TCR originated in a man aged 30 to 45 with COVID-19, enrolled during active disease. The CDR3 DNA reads TGTGCCAGCAGTTCTACAGGGGGTACTGAAGCTTTCTTT. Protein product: CASSSTGGTEAFF.